This T cell receptor beta chain was found in a study of shared clonotypes between healthy human individuals. Whole-study findings and limits: It was observed that roughly 4.8% of naive CD4 clonotypes were shared across four donors.

CD45RO-negative cells were positively selected for CCR7, leaving out terminally differentiated effector memory CD45RA+ cells. Worth noting for this clone: Its specificity is not known.

Once extracted for a subset, genomic DNA was divided evenly among several immunoSEQ plates. Under the authors' procedure: Filtering of immunoSEQ junctional sequences could not match full-length read filtering. Sequenced by immunoSEQ multiplex PCR; TCRdb stores in-frame clones only, minus some. The DNA was the basis for D and trimming; V, J and clone size are from that table. The sample consists of about 700,000 clones, approximately 90% of them appearing once. Germline V CDR1 and CDR2: SGHNT, YENEEA. The CDR3 runs 15 residues. V shed 5 bases and J 8 bases; nucleotides not matched to a gene: 6. Sequencing used naive CD8+ T cells sorted from blood. The chain carries TRBV11-3 and TRBJ2-1; 13 nucleotides align to TRBD2. This clonotype originated in a man aged 25 to 40 in good health. The CDR3 region has the DNA TGTGCCAGCAGCCACGGGACTAGCGGGATCTATGAGCAGTTCTTC. It is translated as CASSHGTSGIYEQFF.